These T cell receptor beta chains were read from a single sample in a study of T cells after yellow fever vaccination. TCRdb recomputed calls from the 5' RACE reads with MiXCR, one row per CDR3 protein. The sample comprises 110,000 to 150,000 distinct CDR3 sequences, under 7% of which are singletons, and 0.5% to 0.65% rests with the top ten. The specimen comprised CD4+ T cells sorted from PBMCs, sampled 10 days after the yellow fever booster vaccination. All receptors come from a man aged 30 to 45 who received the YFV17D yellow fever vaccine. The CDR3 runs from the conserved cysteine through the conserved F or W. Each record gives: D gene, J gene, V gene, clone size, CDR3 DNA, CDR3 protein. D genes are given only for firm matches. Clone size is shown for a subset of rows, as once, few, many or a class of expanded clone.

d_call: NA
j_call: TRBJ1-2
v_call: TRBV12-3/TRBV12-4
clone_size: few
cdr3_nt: TGTGCCAGCAGTGCCACAGGGTTCTATGGCTACACCTTC
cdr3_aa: CASSATGFYGYTF

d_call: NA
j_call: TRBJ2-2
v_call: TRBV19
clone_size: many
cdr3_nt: TGTGCCAGTAGTCTACAGGGAGTTACGACCGGGGAGCTGTTTTTT
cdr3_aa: CASSLQGVTTGELFF

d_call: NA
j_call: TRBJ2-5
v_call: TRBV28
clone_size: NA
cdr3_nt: TGTGCCAGCAGAAGGGAGTACTACCAAGAGACCCAGTACTTC
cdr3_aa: CASRREYYQETQYF

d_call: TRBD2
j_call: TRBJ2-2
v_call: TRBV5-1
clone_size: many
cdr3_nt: TGCGCCAGCAGCTTCAGCGGGGTTAACACCGGGGAGCTGTTTTTT
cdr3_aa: CASSFSGVNTGELFF

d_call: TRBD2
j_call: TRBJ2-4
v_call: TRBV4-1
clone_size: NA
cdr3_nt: TGCGCCAGCAGCCCCCAACCCTCAAGGACTAGCGGCCCACCAAAAAACATTCAGTACTTC
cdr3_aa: CASSPQPSRTSGPPKNIQYF

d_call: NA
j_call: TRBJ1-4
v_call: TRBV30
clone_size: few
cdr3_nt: TGTGCCTGGATGAGGGACATCGGGGGTGAAAAACTGTTTTTT
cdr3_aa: CAWMRDIGGEKLFF

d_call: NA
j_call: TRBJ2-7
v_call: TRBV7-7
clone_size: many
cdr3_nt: TGTGCCAGCAGCCTACAGGCAGCGCAGTACTTC
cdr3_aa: CASSLQAAQYF

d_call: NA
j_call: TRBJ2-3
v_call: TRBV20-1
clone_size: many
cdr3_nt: TGCAGTGCTAGGGACTATGACACGCAGTATTTT
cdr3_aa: CSARDYDTQYF

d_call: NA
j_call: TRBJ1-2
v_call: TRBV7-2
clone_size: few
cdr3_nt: TGTGCCAGCAGCTTAACCCGCGGGGCCTTGGGGGGCTACACCTTC
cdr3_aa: CASSLTRGALGGYTF

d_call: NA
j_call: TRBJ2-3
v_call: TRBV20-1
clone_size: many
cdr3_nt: TGCAGTGCCCTCGACACCCACCATGGGGATACGCAGTATTTT
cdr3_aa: CSALDTHHGDTQYF

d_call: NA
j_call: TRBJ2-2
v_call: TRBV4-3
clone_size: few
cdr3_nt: TGCGCCAGCAGCCAAGAAGAACCGAGACAGGGAGGGGCCGGGGAGCTGTTTTTT
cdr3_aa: CASSQEEPRQGGAGELFF

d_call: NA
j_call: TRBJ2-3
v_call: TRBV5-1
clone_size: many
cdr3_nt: TGCGCCAGCAGCTTGGAATTTTCGGCGCGCAGCACAGATACGCAGTATTTT
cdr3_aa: CASSLEFSARSTDTQYF

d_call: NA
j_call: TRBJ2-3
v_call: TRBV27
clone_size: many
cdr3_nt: TGTGCCAGCAGTTTATTTGCAGGGAGAGGTGTAAGAGATACGCAGTATTTT
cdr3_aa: CASSLFAGRGVRDTQYF